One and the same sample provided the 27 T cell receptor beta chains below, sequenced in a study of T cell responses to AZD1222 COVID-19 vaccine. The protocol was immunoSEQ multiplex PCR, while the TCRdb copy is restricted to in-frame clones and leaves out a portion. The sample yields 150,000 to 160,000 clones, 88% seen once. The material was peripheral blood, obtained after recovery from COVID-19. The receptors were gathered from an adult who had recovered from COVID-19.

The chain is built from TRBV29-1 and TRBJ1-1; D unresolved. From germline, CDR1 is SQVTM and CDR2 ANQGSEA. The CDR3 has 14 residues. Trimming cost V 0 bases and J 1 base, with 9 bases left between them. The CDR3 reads CSVEDHLRNTEAFF. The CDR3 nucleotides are TGCAGCGTTGAAGATCACCTAAGGAACACTGAAGCTTTCTTT.

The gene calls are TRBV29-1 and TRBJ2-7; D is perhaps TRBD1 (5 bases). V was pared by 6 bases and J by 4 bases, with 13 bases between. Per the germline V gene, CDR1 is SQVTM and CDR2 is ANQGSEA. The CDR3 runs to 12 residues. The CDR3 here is CSVKTAAYEQYF. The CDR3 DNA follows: TGCAGCGTGAAGACAGCAGCTTACGAGCAGTACTTC.

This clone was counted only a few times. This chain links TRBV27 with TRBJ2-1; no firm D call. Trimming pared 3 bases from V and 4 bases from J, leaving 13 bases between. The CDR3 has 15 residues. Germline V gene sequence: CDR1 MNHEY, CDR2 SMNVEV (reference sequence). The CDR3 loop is CASSFSHPRYNEQFF. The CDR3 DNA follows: TGTGCCAGCAGTTTTTCCCACCCTCGGTACAATGAGCAGTTCTTC.

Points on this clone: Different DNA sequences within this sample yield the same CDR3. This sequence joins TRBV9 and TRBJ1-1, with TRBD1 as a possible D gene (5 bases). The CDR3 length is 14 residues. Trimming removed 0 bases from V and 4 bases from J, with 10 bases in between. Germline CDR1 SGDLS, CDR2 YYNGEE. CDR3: CASSVDPGGTEAFF. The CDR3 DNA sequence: TGTGCCAGCAGCGTAGATCCGGGGGGCACTGAAGCTTTCTTT.

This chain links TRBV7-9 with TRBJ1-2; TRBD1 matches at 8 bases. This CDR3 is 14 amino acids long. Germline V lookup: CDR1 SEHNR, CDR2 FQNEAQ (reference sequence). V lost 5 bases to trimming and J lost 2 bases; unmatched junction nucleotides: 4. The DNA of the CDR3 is TGTGCCAGCAGCCCCAGGACAGGGAACTATGGCTACACCTTC. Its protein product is CASSPRTGNYGYTF.

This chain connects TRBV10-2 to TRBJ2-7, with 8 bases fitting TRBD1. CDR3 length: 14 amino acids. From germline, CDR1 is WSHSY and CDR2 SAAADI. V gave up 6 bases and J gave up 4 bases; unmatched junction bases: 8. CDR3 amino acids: CASSLRQGPYEQYF. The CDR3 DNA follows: TGCGCCAGCAGCTTGAGACAGGGGCCGTACGAGCAGTACTTC.

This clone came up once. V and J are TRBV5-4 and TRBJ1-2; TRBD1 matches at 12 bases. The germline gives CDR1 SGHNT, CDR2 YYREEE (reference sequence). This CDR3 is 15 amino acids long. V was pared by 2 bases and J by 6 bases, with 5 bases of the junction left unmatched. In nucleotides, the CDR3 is TGTGCCAGCAGCTTAGCCGGGACAGGGGGCCATGGCTACACCTTC. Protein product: CASSLAGTGGHGYTF.

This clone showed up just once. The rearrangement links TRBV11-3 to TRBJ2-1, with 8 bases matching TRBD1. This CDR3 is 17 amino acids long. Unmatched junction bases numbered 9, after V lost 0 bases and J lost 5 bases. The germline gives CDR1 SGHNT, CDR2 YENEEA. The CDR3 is CASSLDRGQGGNNEQFF. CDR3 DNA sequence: TGTGCCAGCAGCTTAGATCGCGGACAGGGTGGAAACAATGAGCAGTTCTTC. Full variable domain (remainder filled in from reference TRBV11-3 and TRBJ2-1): EAGVVQSPRYKIIEKKQPVAFWCNPISGHNTLYWYLQNLGQGPELLIRYENEEAVDDSQLPKDRFSAERLKGVDSTLKIQPAELGDSAVYLCASSLDRGQGGNNEQFFGPGTRLTVL.

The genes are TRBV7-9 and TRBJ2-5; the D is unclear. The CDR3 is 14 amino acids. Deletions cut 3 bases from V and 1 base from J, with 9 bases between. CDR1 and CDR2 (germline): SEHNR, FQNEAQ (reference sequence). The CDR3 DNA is TGTGCCAGCAGCTTCCGAAGGCGCCAAGAGACCCAGTACTTC. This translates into CASSFRRRQETQYF.

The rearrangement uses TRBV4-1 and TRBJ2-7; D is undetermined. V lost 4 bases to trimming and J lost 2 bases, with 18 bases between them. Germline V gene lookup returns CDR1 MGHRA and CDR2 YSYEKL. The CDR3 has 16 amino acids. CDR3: CASSRTNTRTAYEQYF. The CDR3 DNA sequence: TGCGCCAGCAGCCGAACCAACACCCGAACTGCCTACGAGCAGTACTTC.

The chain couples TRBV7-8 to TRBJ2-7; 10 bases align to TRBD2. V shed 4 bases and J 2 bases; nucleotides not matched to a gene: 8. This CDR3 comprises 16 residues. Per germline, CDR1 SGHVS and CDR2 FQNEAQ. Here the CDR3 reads CASSWGSGRGTYEQYF. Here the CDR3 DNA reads TGTGCCAGCAGCTGGGGAAGCGGGAGGGGAACCTACGAGCAGTACTTC.

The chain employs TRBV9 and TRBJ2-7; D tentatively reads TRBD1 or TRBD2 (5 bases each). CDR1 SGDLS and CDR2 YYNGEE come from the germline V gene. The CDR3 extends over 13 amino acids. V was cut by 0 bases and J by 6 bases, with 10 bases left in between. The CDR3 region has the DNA TGTGCCAGCAGCGTAGCGAGAGGGACCGAGCAGTACTTC. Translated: CASSVARGTEQYF.

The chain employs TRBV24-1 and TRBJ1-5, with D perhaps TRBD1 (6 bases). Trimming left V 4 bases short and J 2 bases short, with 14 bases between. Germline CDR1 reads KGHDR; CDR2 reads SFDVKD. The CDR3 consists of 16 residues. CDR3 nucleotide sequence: TGTGCCACCAGTGACCCGACGGGGGGCGGCAATCAGCCCCAGCATTTT. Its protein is CATSDPTGGGNQPQHF.

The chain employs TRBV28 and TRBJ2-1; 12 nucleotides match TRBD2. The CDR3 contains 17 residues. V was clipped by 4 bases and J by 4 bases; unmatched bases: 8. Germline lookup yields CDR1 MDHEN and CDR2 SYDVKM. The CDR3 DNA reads TGTGCCAGCAGTTCTGACCCGGGGACTAGCGGGTACAATGAGCAGTTCTTC. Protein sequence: CASSSDPGTSGYNEQFF.

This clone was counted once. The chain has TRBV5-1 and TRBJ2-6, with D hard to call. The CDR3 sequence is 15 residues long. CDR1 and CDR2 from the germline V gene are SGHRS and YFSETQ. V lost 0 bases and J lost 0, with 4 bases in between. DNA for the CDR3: TGCGCCAGCAGCTTGGGAAGCTCTGGGGCCAACGTCCTGACTTTC. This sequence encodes CASSLGSSGANVLTF.

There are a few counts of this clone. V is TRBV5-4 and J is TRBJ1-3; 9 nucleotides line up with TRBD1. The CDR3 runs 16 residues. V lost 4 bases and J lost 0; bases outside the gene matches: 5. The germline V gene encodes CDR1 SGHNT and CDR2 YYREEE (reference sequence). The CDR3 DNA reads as TGTGCCAGCAGCCCGACAGGGGGATACTCTGGAAACACCATATATTTT. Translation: CASSPTGGYSGNTIYF.

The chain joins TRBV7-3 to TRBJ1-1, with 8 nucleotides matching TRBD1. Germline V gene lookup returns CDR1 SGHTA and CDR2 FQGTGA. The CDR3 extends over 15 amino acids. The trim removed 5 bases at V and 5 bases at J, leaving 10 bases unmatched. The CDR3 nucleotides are TGTGCCAGCAGCACAAACCCAGGGGGCGGTACTGAAGCTTTCTTT. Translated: CASSTNPGGGTEAFF.

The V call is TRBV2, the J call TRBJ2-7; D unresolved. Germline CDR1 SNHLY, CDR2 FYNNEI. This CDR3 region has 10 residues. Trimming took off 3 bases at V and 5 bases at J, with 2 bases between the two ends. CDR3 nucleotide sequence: TGTGCCAGCAGTGAGAACGAGCAGTACTTC. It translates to CASSENEQYF.

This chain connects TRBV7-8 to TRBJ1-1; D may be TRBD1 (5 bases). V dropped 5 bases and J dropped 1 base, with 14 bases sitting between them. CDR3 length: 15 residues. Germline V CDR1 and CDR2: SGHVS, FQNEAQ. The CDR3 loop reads CASSITRDQNTEAFF. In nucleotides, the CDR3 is TGTGCCAGCAGCATAACCAGGGATCAGAACACTGAAGCTTTCTTT.

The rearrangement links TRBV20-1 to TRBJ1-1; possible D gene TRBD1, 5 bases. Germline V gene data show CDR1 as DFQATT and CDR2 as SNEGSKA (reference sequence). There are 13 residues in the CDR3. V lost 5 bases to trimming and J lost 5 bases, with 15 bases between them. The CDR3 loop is CSACGGAGTEAFF. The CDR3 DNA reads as TGCAGTGCTTGTGGTGGGGCTGGAACTGAAGCTTTCTTT.

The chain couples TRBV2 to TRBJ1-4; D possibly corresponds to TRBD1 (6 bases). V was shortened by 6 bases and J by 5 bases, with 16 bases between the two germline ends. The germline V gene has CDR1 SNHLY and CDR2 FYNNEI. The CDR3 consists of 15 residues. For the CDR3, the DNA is TGTGCCAGCAGATCACAGGGTTCCGAGAATGAAAAACTGTTTTTT. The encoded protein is CASRSQGSENEKLFF.

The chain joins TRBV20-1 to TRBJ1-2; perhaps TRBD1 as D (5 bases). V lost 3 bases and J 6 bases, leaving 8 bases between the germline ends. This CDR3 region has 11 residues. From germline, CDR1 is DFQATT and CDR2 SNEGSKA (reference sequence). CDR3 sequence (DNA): TGCAGTGCTAGGGGGCCCAATGGCTACACCTTC. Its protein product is CSARGPNGYTF.

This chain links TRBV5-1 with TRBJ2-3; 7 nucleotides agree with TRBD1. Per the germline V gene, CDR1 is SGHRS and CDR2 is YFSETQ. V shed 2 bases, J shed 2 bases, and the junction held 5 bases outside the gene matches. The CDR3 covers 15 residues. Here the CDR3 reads CASSLMTGHTDTQYF. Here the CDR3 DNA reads TGCGCCAGCAGCTTAATGACAGGGCACACAGATACGCAGTATTTT.

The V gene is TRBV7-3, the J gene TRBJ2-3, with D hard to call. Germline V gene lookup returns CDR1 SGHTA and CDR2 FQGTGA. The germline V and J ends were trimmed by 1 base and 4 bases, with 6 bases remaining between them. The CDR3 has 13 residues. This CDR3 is CASSLRISDTQYF. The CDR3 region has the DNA TGTGCCAGCAGCTTAAGGATCTCAGATACGCAGTATTTT. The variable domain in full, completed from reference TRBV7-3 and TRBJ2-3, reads GAGVSQTPSNKVTEKGKYVELRCDPISGHTALYWYRQSLGQGPEFLIYFQGTGAADDSGLPNDRFFAVRPEGSVSTLKIQRTERGDSAVYLCASSLRISDTQYFGPGTRLTVL.

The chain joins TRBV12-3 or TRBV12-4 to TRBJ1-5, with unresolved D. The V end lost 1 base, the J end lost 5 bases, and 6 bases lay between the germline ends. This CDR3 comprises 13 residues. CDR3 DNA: TGTGCCAGCAGTTTAGTAGGGTATCAGCCCCAGCATTTT. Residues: CASSLVGYQPQHF.

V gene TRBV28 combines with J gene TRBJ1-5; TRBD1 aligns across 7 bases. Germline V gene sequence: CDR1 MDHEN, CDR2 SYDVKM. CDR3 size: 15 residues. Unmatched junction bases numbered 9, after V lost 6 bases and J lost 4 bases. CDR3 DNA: TGTGCCAGCAGGTCCGACAGGGTCACTAATCAGCCCCAGCATTTT. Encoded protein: CASRSDRVTNQPQHF.

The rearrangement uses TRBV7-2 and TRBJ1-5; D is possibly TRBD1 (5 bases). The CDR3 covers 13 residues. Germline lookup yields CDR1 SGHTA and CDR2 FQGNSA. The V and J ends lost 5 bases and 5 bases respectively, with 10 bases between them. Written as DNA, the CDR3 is TGTGCCAGCAGCCTCCGGGGCGATCAGCCCCAGCATTTT. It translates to CASSLRGDQPQHF.